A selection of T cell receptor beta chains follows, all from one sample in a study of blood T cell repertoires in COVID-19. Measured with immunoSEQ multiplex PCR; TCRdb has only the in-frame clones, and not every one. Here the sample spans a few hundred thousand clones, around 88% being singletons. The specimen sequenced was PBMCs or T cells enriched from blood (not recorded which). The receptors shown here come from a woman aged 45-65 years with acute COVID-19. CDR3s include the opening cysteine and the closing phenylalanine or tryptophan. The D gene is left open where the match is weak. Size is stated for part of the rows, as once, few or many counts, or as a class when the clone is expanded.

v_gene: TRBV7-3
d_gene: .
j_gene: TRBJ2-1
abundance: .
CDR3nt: TGTGCCAGCAGCCCAAGCGGTAGCTCCTACAATGAGCAGTTCTTC
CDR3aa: CASSPSGSSYNEQFF

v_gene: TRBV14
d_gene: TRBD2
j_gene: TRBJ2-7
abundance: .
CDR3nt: TGTGCCAGCAGCCAAGAGCGGGGGGCAAACCACGAGCAGTACTTC
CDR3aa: CASSQERGANHEQYF

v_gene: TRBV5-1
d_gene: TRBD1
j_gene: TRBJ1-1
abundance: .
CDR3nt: TGCGCCAGCAGCTTTCCCGGGACAGGCGACAACACTGAAGCTTTCTTT
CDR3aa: CASSFPGTGDNTEAFF

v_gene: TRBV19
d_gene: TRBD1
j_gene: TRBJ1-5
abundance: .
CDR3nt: TGTGCCAGTAGTCCCCGAGACAGGGGACTCCAGCATTTT
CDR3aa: CASSPRDRGLQHF

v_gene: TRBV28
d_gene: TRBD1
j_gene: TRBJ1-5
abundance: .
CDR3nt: TGTGCCAGCAGCTTGGACAGGGGGCGTATCGTTGGTCAGCCCCAGCATTTT
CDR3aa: CASSLDRGRIVGQPQHF

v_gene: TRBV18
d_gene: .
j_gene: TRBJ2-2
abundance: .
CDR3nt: TGTGCCAGCTCACAGCCGGACACCCACACCGGGGAGCTGTTTTTT
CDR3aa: CASSQPDTHTGELFF

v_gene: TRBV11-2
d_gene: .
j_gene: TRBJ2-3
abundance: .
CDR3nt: TGTGCCAGCAGCTTCCACTCCACAGATACGCAGTATTTT
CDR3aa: CASSFHSTDTQYF

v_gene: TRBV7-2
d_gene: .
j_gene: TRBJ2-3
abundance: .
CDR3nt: TGTGCCAGCAGCGCGAGACCTCAGGGCGTCGATACGCAGTATTTT
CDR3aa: CASSARPQGVDTQYF

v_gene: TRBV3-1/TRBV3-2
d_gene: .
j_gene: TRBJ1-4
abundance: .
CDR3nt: TGTGCCAGCAGCCAAGCCCACAGGGAGTGGGAAAAACTGTTTTTT
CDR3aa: CASSQAHREWEKLFF

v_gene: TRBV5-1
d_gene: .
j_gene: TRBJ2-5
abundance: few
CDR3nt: TGCGCCAGCAGCCTCCAAGAGACCCAGTACTTC
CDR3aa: CASSLQETQYF

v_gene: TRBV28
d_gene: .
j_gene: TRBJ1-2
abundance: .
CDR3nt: TGTGCCAGCAGTCCCACAGGGTCTTATGGCTACACCTTC
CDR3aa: CASSPTGSYGYTF

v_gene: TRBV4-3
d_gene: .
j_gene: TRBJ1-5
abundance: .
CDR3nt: TGCGCCAGCAGCCCCCACAGACAGAGCAATCAGCCCCAGCATTTT
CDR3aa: CASSPHRQSNQPQHF

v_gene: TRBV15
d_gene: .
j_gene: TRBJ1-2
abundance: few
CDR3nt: TGTGCCACCAGCAGAGATCGGGGTTTTCTGTGGTACACCTTC
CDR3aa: CATSRDRGFLWYTF

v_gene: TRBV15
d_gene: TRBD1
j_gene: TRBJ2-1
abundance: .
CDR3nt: TGTGCCACCAGCAGAGATCAGCTTCGAGGAGCCGGGACAGGGATGAGGAATGAGCAGTTCTTC
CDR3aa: CATSRDQLRGAGTGMRNEQFF

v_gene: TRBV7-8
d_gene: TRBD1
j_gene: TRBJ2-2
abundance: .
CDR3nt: TGTGCCAGCAGCCCGCGACAGGGCAGATATACCGGGGAGCTGTTTTTT
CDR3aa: CASSPRQGRYTGELFF

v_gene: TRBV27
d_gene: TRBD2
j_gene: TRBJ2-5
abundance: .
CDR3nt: TGTGCCAGCACCCCCACCGGGGGGGATCAAGAGACCCAGTACTTC
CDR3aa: CASTPTGGDQETQYF

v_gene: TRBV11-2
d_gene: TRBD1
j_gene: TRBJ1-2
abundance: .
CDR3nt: TGTGCCAGCTCAGGACAGGGCGGTAACTATGGCTACACCTTC
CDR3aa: CASSGQGGNYGYTF

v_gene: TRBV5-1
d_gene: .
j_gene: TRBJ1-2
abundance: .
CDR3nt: TGCGCCAGCAGCTTGGCCCCGGGGAACTATGGCTACACCTTC
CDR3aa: CASSLAPGNYGYTF

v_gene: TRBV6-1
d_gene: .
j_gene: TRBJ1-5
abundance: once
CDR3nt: TGTGCCAGCAGTGAAGGGGGGGGCACTCAGCCCCAGCATTTT
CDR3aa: CASSEGGGTQPQHF

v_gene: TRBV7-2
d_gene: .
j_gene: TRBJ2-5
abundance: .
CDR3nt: TGTGCCAGCAGCTTAGCGGCGGGGGCCGAGACCCAGTACTTC
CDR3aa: CASSLAAGAETQYF

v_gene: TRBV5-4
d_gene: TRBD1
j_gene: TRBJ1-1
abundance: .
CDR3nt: TGTGCCAGCGGGACAGGGTCATTCGGGGTGAACACTGAAGCTTTCTTT
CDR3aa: CASGTGSFGVNTEAFF

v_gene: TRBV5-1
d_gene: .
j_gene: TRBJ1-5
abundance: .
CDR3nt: TGCGCCAGCAGCTTTACTATCGATCAGCCCCAGCATTTT
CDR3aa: CASSFTIDQPQHF

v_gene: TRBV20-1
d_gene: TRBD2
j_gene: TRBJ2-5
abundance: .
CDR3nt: TGCAGTGCTAGTAGTACCCCCGTCGGGCGGGCGGGAGGAGCAGAGACCCAGTACTTC
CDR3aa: CSASSTPVGRAGGAETQYF

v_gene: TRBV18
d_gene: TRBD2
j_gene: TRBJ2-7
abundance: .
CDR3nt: TGTGCCAGCTCACCAAACGGGGGGTCCTACGAGCAGTACTTC
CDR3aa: CASSPNGGSYEQYF

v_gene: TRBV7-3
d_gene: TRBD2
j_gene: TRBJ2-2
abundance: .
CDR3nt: TGTGCCAGCAGCTCATGGGGAGGGTTGGACACCGGGGAGCTGTTTTTT
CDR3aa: CASSSWGGLDTGELFF

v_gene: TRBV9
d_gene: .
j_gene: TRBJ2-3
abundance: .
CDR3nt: TGTGCCAGCAGCGCCCACGCGGGAACCACAGATACGCAGTATTTT
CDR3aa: CASSAHAGTTDTQYF

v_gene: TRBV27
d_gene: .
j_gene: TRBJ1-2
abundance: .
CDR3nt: TGTGCCAGCAGCGGGAGTAGGGGAACTAACTATGGCTACACCTTC
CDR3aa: CASSGSRGTNYGYTF

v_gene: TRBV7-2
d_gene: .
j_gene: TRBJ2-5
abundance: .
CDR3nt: TGTGCCAGCAGCCCAAACCCCCCTGTGGGGCACTGGCAAGTTACCCAGTACTTC
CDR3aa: CASSPNPPVGHWQVTQYF

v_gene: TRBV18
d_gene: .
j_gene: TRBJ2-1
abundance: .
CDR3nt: TGTGCCAGCTCACCACGGGGAGAAGGCAGCAATGAGCAGTTCTTC
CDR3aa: CASSPRGEGSNEQFF

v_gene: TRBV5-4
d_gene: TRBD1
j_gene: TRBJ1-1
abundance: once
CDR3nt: TGTGCCAGCAGCCCGAGACGACCGGGACAGGGGTTGAACACTGAAGCTTTCTTT
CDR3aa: CASSPRRPGQGLNTEAFF

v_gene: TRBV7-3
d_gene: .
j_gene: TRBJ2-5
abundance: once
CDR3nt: TGTGCCAGCAGCTTCCGCAGGGGAGAGACCCAGTACTTC
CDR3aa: CASSFRRGETQYF

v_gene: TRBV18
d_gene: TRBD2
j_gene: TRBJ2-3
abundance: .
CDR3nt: TGTGCCAGCTCACCGTCTAGCGGGAGCACAGATACGCAGTATTTT
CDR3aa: CASSPSSGSTDTQYF

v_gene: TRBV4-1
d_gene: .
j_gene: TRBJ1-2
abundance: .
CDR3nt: TGCGCCAGCAGCCAAGTGAGGGCCTATGGCTACACCTTC
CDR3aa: CASSQVRAYGYTF

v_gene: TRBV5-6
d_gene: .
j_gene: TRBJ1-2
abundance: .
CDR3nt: TGTGCCAGCAGCTCAACAAACGACAGGCATGGCTACACCTTC
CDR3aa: CASSSTNDRHGYTF

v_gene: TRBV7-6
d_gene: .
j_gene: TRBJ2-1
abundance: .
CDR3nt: TGTGCCAGCAGCTTAGGGGGCGGTTGGAATGAGCAGTTCTTC
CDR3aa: CASSLGGGWNEQFF

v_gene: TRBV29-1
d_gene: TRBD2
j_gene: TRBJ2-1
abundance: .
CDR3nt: TGCAGCGTTGTAGGGACTAGCGGCAACTCCTACAATGAGCAGTTCTTC
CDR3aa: CSVVGTSGNSYNEQFF

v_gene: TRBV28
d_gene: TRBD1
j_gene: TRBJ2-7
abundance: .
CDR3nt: TGTGCCAGCAGGGAGACGAACAGGGGGCTCTACGAGCAGTACTTC
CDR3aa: CASRETNRGLYEQYF

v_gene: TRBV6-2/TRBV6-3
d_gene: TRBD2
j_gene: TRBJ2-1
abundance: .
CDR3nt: TGTGCCAGCAGTTACGTGAGCGGGAGCTCCTACAATGAGCAGTTCTTC
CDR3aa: CASSYVSGSSYNEQFF

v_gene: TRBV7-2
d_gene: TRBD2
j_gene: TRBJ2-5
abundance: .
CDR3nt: TGTGCCAGCATCCGACTAGCGGGCCAAGAGACCCAGTACTTC
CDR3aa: CASIRLAGQETQYF

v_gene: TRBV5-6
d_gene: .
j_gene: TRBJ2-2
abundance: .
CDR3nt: TGTGCCAGCAGCTTGTTGTCGGTGGGCCGACCGAACACCGGGGAGCTGTTTTTT
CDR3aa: CASSLLSVGRPNTGELFF

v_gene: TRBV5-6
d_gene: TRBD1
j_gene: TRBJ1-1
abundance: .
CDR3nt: TGTGCCAGCAGCTGGGACAGGACCTACACTGAAGCTTTCTTT
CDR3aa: CASSWDRTYTEAFF

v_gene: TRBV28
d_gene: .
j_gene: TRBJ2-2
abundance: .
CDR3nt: TGTGCCAGCAGTTTGCGCTTGGAGCTGTTTTTT
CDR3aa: CASSLRLELFF

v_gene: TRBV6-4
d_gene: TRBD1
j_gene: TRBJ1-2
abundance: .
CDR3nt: TGTGCCAGCAGCCCCCAGGGGGCCGCAGCTAACTATGGCTACACCTTC
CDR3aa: CASSPQGAAANYGYTF

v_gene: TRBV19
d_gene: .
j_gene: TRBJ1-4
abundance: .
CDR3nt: TGTGCCAGTAGTTCACAGGGCCTTAATGAAAAACTGTTTTTT
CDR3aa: CASSSQGLNEKLFF

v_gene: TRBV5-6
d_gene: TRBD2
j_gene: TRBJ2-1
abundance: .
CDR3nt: TGTGCCAGCAGCCTCCCCCCTAGCGGGAGGGCCAATGAGCAGTTCTTC
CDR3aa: CASSLPPSGRANEQFF

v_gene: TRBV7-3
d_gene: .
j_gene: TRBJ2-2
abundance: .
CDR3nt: TGTGCCAGCGCTAGGGAGCAGGTGGGGGAGCTGTTTTTT
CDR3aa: CASAREQVGELFF

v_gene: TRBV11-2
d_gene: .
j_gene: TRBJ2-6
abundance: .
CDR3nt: TGTGCCAGCAGCCCCCACAGGGCTGGGGCCAACGTCCTGACTTTC
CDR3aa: CASSPHRAGANVLTF

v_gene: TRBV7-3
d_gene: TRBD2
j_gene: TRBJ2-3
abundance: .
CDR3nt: TGTGCCAGCGCGACCGGGGCTAGCGGGATGGATACGCAGTATTTT
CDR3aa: CASATGASGMDTQYF

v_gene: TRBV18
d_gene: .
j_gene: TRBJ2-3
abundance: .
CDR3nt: TGTGCCAGCTCACCACGTGCGGTCGGCAGCCCCTACACAGATACGCAGTATTTT
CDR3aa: CASSPRAVGSPYTDTQYF

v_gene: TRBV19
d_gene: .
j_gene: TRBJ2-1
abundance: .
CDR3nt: TGTGCCAGTAGTATAGACAGGGGAAGATACAATGAGCAGTTCTTC
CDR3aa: CASSIDRGRYNEQFF

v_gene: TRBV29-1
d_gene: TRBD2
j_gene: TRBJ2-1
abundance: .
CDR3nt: TGCAGCGTTGAACGATCCCTAGCGGGAGCGCCTGAGCAGTTCTTC
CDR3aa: CSVERSLAGAPEQFF

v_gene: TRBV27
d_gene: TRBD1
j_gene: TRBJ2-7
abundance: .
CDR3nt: TGTGCCAGCAGTTTACAGGGGGTCTACGAGCAGTACTTC
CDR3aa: CASSLQGVYEQYF

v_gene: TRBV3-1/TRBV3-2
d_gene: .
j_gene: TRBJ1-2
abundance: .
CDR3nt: TGTGCCAGCAGCCAAGATATGGCCAGAAACTATGGCTACACCTTC
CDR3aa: CASSQDMARNYGYTF

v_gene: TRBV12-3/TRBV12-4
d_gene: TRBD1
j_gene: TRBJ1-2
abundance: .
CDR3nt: TGTGCCAGCAGGCAGACAGGGGCTTATGGCTACACCTTC
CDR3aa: CASRQTGAYGYTF